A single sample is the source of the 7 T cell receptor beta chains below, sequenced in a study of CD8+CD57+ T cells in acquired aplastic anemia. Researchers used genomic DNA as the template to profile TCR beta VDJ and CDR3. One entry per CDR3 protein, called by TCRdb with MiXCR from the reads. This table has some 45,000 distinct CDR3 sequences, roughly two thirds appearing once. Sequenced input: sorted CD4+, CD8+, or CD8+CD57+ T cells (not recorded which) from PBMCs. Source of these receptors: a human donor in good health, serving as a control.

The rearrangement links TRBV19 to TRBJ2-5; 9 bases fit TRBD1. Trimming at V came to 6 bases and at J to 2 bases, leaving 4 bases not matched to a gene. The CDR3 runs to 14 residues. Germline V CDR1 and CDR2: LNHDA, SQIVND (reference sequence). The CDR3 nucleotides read TGTGCCAGTAGCCGGACAGGGGCGCAAGAGACCCAGTACTTC. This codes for CASSRTGAQETQYF.

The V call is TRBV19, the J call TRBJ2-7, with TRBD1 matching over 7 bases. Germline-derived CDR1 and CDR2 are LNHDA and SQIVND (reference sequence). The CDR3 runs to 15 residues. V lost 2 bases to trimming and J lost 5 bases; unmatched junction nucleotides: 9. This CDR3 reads CASSIQGIGGHEQYF. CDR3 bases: TGTGCCAGTAGTATACAAGGGATAGGGGGCCACGAGCAGTACTTC.

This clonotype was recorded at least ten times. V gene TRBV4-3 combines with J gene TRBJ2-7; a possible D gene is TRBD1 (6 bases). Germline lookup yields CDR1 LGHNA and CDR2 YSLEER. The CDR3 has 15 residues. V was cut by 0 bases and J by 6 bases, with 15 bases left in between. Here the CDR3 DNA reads TGCGCCAGCAGCCAAGATTGGTCAGGGGCGGCCGAGCAGTACTTC. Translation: CASSQDWSGAAEQYF.

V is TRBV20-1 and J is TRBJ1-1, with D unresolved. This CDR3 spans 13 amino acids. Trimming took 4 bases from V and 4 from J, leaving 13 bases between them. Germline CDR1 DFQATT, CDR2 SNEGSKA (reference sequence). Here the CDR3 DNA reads TGCAGTGCTACAGAGGGCATGGTCACTGAAGCTTTCTTT. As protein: CSATEGMVTEAFF.

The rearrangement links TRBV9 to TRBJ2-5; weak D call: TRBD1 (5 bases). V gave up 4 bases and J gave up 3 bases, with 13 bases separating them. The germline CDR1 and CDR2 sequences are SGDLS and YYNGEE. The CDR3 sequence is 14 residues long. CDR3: CASSPGRAKETQYF. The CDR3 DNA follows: TGTGCCAGCAGCCCGGGCAGGGCTAAAGAGACCCAGTACTTC.

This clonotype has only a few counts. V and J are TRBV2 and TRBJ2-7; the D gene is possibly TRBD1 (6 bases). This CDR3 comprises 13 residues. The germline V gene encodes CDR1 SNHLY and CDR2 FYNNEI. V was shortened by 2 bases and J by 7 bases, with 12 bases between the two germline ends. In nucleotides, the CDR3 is TGTGCCAGCAGTGAACAGGGGTATGGGGAGCAGTACGTC. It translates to CASSEQGYGEQYV.

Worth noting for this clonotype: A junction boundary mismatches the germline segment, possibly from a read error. CDR3 nucleotides: TGTGCTAGCAGATTAGGCAACGAGCGGGGCACTGAAGCTTTCTTT. Translation: CASRLGNERGTEAFF. The chain carries TRBV7-9 and TRBJ1-1, with D hard to call. The germline CDR1 and CDR2 sequences are SEHNR and FQNEAQ (reference sequence). This CDR3 is 15 amino acids long.